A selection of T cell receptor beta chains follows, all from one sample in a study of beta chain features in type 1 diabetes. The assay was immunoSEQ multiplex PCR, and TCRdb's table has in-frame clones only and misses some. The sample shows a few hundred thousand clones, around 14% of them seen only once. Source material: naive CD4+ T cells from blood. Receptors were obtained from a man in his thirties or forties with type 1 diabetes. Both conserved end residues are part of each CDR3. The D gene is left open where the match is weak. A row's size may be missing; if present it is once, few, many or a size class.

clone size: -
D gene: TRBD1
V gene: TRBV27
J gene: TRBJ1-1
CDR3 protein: CASSPPDRLNTEAFF
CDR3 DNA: TGTGCCAGCAGTCCTCCGGACAGGTTGAACACTGAAGCTTTCTTT

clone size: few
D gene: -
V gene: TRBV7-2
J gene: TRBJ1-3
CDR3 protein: CASSLGPGNTIYF
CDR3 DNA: TGTGCCAGCAGCTTAGGGCCTGGAAACACCATATATTTT

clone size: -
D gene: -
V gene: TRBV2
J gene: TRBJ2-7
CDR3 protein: CASSEDSGRSSYEQYF
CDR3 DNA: TGTGCCAGCAGTGAAGACAGCGGGCGTAGCTCCTACGAGCAGTACTTC

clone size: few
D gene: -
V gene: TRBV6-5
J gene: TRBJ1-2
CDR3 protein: CASRPRLTGPGGYTF
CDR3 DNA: TGTGCCAGCAGGCCACGATTGACAGGACCGGGTGGCTACACCTTC

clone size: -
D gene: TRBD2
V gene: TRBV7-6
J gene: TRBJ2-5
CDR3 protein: CVQNPGGVETQYF
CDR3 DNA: TGTGTACAAAACCCGGGGGGGGTAGAGACCCAGTACTTC

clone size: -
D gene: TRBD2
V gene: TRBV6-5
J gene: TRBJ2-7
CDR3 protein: CASSYAGGRRTYEQYF
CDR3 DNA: TGTGCCAGCAGTTACGCGGGGGGAAGGAGAACCTACGAGCAGTACTTC

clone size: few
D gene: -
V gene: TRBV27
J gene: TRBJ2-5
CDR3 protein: CASSFGGAQETQYF
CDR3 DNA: TGTGCCAGCAGTTTTGGAGGGGCTCAGGAGACCCAGTACTTC

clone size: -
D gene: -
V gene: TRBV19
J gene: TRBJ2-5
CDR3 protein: CASGLNRGRGETQYF
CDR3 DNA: TGTGCCAGCGGTTTAAATAGGGGCAGGGGAGAGACCCAGTACTTC

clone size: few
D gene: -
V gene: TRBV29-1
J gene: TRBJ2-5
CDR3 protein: CSVESGVETQYF
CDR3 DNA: TGCAGCGTTGAGTCCGGGGTAGAGACCCAGTACTTC

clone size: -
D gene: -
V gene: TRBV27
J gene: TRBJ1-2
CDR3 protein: CASSFTGTYGYTF
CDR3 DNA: TGTGCCAGCAGTTTTACAGGGACCTATGGCTACACCTTC

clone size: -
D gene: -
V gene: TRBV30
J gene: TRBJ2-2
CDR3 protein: CAWRGTTGELFF
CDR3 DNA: TGTGCCTGGAGGGGCACGACCGGGGAGCTGTTTTTT

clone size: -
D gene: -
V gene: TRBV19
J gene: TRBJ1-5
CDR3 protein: CASREGPANQPQHF
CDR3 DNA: TGTGCCAGTAGGGAGGGGCCCGCCAATCAGCCCCAGCATTTT

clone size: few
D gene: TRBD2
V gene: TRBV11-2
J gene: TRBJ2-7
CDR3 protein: CASSLGSGLAGGSYEQYF
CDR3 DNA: TGTGCCAGCAGCTTAGGGTCTGGTCTAGCGGGGGGTTCCTACGAGCAGTACTTC

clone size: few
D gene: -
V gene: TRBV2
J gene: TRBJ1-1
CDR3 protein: CASSRVPNTEAFF
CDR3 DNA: TGTGCCAGCTCGAGGGTCCCGAACACTGAAGCTTTCTTT

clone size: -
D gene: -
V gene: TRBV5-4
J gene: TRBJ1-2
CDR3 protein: CASSLQGDYGYTF
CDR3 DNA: TGTGCCAGCAGCTTGCAGGGTGACTATGGCTACACCTTC

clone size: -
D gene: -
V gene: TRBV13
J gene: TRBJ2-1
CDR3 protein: CASSLRLGYNEQFF
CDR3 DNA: TGTGCCAGCAGCCTCAGGTTGGGTTACAATGAGCAGTTCTTC

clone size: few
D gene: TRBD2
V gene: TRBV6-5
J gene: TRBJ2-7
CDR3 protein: CASSGLAGSYEQYF
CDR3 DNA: TGTGCCAGCAGTGGACTAGCGGGCTCCTACGAGCAGTACTTC

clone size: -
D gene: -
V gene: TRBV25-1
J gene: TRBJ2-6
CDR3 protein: CASVSGANVLTF
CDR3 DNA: TGTGCCAGCGTATCTGGGGCCAACGTCCTGACTTTC

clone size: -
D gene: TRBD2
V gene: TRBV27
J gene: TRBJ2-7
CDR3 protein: CASSRIAGGPYEQYF
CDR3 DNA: TGTGCCAGCAGTCGGATAGCGGGAGGGCCATACGAGCAGTACTTC

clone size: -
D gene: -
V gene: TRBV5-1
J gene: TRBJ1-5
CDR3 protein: CASSLAGSYSNQPQHF
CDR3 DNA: TGCGCCAGCAGCTTGGCGGGGTCTTATAGCAATCAGCCCCAGCATTTT

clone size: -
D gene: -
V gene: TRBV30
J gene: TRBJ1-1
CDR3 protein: CAWRASVRAYTEAFF
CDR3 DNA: TGTGCCTGGAGAGCCTCTGTGCGGGCCTACACTGAAGCTTTCTTT

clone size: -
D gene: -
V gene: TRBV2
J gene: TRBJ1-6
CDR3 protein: CASSERGFLNSPLHF
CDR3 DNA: TGTGCCAGCAGTGAGAGGGGGTTTTTGAATTCACCCCTCCACTTT

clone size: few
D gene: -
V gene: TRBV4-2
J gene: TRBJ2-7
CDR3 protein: CASSQELWSSGEQYF
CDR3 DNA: TGTGCCAGCAGCCAAGAGTTATGGAGTTCCGGGGAGCAGTACTTC

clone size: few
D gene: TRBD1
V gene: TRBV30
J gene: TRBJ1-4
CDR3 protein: CAWTPRAGGNEKLFF
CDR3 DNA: TGTGCCTGGACCCCCCGTGCAGGGGGGAATGAAAAACTGTTTTTT

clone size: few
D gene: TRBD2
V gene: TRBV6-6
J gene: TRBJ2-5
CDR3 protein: CASSYALGGETQYF
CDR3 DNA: TGTGCCAGCAGTTACGCCCTCGGGGGGGAGACCCAGTACTTC

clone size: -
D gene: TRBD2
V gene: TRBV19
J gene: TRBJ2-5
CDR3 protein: CASRGLARETQYF
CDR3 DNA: TGTGCCAGTAGAGGACTAGCAAGGGAGACCCAGTACTTC

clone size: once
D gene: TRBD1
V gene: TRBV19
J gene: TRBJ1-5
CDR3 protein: CASSMGGQGANQPQHF
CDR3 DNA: TGTGCCAGTAGTATGGGAGGACAGGGGGCCAATCAGCCCCAGCATTTT

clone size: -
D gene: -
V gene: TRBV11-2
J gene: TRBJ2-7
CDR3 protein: CASSLSDFYYEQYF
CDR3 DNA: TGTGCCAGCAGCTTAAGCGATTTCTACTACGAGCAGTACTTC

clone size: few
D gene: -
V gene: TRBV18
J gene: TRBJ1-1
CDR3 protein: CASGGMSNTEAFF
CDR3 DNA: TGTGCCTCGGGGGGGATGTCGAACACTGAAGCTTTCTTT

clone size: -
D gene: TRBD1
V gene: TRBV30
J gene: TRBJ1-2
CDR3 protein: CAWRPTGGGYTF
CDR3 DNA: TGTGCCTGGAGGCCAACAGGGGGCGGCTACACCTTC

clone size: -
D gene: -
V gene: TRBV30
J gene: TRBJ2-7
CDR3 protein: CAWSISYEQYF
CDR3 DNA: TGTGCCTGGAGTATCAGCTACGAGCAGTACTTC

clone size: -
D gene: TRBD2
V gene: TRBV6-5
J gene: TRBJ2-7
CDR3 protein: CASSYSSAGGYEQYF
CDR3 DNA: TGTGCCAGCAGTTACTCGTCAGCGGGAGGCTACGAGCAGTACTTC

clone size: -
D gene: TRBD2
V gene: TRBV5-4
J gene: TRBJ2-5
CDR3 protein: CASSVVGRGGRQETQYF
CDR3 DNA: TGTGCCAGCAGTGTTGTAGGGCGGGGGGGCCGTCAAGAGACCCAGTACTTC

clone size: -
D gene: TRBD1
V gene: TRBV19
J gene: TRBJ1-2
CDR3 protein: CASTDRGSGYTF
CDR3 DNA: TGTGCCAGCACGGACAGGGGAAGTGGCTACACCTTC

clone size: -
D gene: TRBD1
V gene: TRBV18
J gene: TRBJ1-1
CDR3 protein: CASLPGQDTEAFF
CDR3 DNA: TGTGCCAGCTTGCCGGGACAGGACACTGAAGCTTTCTTT

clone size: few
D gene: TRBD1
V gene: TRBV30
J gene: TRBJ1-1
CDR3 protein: CAWSGGQGARTEAFF
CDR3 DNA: TGTGCCTGGAGTGGGGGACAGGGGGCTCGTACTGAAGCTTTCTTT

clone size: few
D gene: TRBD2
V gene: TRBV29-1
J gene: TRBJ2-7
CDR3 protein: CSVAGGLAHSYEQYF
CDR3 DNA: TGCAGCGTTGCCGGGGGACTAGCGCATTCCTACGAGCAGTACTTC

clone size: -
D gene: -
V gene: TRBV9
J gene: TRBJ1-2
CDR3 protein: CASGETDGYTF
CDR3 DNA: TGTGCCAGCGGCGAGACAGATGGCTACACCTTC

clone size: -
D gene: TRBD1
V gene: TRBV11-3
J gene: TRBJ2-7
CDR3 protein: CASSLVGGQGYEQYF
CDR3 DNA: TGTGCCAGCAGCTTAGTTGGTGGACAGGGTTACGAGCAGTACTTC

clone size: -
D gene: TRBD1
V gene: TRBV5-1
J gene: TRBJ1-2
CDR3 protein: CASSAGPGQGRGYTF
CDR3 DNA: TGCGCCAGCAGCGCGGGTCCGGGACAGGGCAGGGGCTACACCTTC

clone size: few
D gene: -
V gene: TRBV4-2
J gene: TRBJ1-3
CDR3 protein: CASSQGEGPNSGNTIYF
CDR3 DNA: TGTGCCAGCAGCCAAGGGGAGGGCCCCAACTCTGGAAACACCATATATTTT

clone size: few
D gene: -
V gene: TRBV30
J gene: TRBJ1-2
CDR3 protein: CAWRIQASANYGYTF
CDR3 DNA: TGTGCCTGGAGAATACAGGCCAGCGCTAACTATGGCTACACCTTC

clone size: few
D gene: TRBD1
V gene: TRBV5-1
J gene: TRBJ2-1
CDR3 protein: CASSPSRDRDYNEQFF
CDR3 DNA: TGCGCCAGCAGCCCAAGCCGGGACAGGGACTACAATGAGCAGTTCTTC

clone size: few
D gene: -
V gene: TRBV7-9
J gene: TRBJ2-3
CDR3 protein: CASGTGSTDTQYF
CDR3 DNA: TGTGCCAGCGGTACAGGGAGCACAGATACGCAGTATTTT

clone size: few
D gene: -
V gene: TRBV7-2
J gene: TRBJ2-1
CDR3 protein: CASSPDYSSFNEQFF
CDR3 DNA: TGTGCCAGCAGTCCCGACTATTCGTCGTTCAATGAGCAGTTCTTC

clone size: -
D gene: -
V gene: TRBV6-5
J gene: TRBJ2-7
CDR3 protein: CASRRGDEQYF
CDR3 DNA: TGTGCCAGCAGACGCGGGGACGAGCAGTACTTC

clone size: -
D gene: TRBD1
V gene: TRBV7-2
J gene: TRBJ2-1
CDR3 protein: CASSLDGTGLNEQFF
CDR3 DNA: TGTGCCAGCAGCCTAGACGGGACAGGCCTCAATGAGCAGTTCTTC

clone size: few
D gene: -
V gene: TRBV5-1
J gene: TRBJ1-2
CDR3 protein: CASSLNGVIGGYTF
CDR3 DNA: TGCGCCAGCAGCTTGAACGGAGTGATTGGTGGCTACACCTTC

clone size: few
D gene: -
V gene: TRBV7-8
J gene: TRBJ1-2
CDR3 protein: CASSPQEYGYTF
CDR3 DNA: TGTGCCAGCAGCCCTCAGGAATATGGCTACACCTTC